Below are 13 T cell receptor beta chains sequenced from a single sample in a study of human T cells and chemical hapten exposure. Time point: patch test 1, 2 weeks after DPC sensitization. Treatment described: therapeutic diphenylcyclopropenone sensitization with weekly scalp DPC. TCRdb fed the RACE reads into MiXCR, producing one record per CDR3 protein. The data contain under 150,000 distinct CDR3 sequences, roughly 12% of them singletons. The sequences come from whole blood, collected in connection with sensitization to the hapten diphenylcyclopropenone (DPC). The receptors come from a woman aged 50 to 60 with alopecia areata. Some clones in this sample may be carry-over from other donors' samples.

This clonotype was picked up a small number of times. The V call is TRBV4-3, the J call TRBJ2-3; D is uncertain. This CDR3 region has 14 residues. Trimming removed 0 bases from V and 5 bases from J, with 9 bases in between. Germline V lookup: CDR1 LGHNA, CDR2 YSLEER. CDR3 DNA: TGCGCCAGCAGCCAAGAAAGGTCCCTAGATACGCAGTATTTT. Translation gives CASSQERSLDTQYF.

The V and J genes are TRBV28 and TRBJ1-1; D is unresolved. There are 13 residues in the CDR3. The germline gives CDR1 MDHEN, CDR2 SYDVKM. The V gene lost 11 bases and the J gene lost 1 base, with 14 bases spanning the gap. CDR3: CAVLAGRNTEAFF. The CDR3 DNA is TGTGCCGTCCTGGCGGGCAGGAACACTGAAGCTTTCTTT.

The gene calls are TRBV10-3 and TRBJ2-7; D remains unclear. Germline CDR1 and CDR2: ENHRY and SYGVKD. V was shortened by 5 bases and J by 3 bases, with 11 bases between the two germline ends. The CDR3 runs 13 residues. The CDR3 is CAISSTLIYEQYF. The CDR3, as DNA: TGTGCCATCAGTTCGACACTGATCTACGAGCAGTACTTC.

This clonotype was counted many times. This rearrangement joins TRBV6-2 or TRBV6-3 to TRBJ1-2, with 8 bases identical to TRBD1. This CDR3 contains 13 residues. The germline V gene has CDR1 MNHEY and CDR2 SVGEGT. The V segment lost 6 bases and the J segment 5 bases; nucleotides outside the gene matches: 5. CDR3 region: CASSPRQGYGYTF. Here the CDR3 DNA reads TGTGCCAGCAGCCCGCGACAGGGGTATGGCTACACCTTC.

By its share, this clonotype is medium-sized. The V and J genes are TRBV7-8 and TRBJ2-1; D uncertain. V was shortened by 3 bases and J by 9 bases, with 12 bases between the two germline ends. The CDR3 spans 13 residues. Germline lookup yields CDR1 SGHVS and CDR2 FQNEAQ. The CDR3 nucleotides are TGTGCCAGCAGCTTGGTGCTGTCGAGTGAGCAGTTCTTC. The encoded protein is CASSLVLSSEQFF.

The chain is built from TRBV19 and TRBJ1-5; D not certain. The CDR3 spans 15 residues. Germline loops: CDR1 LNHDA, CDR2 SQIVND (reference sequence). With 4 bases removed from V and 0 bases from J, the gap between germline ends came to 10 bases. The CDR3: CASSTRHNSNQPQHF. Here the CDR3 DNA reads TGTGCCAGTAGTACCAGACACAATAGCAATCAGCCCCAGCATTTT.

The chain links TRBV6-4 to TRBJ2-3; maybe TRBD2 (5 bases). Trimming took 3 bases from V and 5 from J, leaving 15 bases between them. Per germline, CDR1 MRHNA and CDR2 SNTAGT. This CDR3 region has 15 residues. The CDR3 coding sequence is TGTGCCAGCAGTGAGTGGCGGATTCGGGGAGATACGCAGTATTTT. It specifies CASSEWRIRGDTQYF.

CDR3: CSGTGGSNEQYF. DNA for the CDR3: TGCAGCGGGACAGGGGGGTCTAACGAGCAGTACTTC. The chain recombines TRBV29-1 with TRBJ2-7; 10 nucleotides line up with TRBD1. Germline V gives CDR1 SQVTM, CDR2 ANQGSEA. After removal of 7 bases from V and 5 bases from J, the junction contained 5 bases not matched to a gene. This CDR3 has 12 residues.

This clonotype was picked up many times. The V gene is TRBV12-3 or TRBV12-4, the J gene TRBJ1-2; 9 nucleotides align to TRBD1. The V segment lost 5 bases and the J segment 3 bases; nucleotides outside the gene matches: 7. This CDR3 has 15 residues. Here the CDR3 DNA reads TGTGCCAGCAGTCGACAGGGGGAGGGGTACTATGGCTACACCTTC. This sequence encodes CASSRQGEGYYGYTF.

The CDR3 nucleotides read TGCGCCAGCAGCCAGCCGGGGAACGATGAGCAGTTCTTC. This sequence encodes CASSQPGNDEQFF. The gene calls are TRBV4-1 and TRBJ2-1, with a tentative D call TRBD2 (5 bases). Trimming left V 3 bases short and J 8 bases short, with 11 bases between. CDR1 is MGHRA and CDR2 is YSYEKL in the germline V gene. The CDR3 extends over 13 amino acids.

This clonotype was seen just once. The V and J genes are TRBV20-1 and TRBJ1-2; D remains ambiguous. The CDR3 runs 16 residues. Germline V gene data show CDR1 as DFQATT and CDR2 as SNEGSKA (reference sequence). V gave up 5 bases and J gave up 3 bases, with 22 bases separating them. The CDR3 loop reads CSALAVAGSNYYGYTF. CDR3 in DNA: TGCAGTGCTTTAGCCGTCGCCGGGAGCAACTACTATGGCTACACCTTC.

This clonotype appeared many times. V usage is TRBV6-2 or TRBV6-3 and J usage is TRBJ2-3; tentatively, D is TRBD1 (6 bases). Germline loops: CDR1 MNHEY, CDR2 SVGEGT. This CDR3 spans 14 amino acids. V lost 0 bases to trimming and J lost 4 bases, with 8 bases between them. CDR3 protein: CASSYSEGADTQYF. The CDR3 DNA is TGTGCCAGCAGTTACTCCGAGGGGGCAGATACGCAGTATTTT.

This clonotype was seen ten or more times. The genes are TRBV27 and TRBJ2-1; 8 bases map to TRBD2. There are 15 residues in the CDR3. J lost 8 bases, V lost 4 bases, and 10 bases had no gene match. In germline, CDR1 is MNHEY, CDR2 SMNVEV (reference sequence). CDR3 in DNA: TGTGCCAGCAGTTCTGGAGCGGGAGATTTGGATGAGCAGTTCTTC. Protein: CASSSGAGDLDEQFF.